This is a list of T cell receptor beta chains from one sample in a study of blood T cells in healthy people across ages. TCRdb re-called the 5' RACE reads with MiXCR, one entry per CDR3 protein. The sample holds fewer than 900,000 distinct CDR3 sequences; 45% to 50% are singletons and the top ten take roughly 30%. Sequenced: blood. Receptors were obtained from a woman aged 55-70 years in good health. The CDR3 runs from the conserved cysteine through the conserved F or W. A D gene is named only where the DNA matches it firmly. Size values are once, few and many counts, or a class for expanded clones, and some rows have none.

v_call	clone_size	j_call	d_call	cdr3_aa	cdr3_nt
TRBV2	-	TRBJ1-5	TRBD1	CASSEGTGWRQPQHF	TGTGCCAGCAGTGAAGGGACAGGGTGGAGACAGCCCCAGCATTTT
TRBV10-3	-	TRBJ2-1	TRBD2	CAIKLRLAGPNEQFF	TGTGCCATCAAACTTCGACTAGCGGGGCCTAATGAGCAGTTCTTC
TRBV7-9	few	TRBJ2-5	-	CASSLLAMRGLGETQYF	TGTGCCAGCAGCTTATTAGCGATGAGAGGGCTCGGAGAGACCCAGTACTTC
TRBV5-1	-	TRBJ2-5	-	CASSLVQKETQYF	TGCGCCAGCAGCTTGGTCCAGAAAGAGACCCAGTACTTC
TRBV12-3/TRBV12-4	once	TRBJ1-1	-	CASSRAGGTEAFF	TGTGCCAGCAGCCGAGCCGGGGGGACTGAAGCTTTCTTT
TRBV6-2/TRBV6-3	-	TRBJ2-7	-	CASSYTDTYEQYF	TGTGCCAGCAGTTACACCGACACTTACGAGCAGTACTTC
TRBV15	-	TRBJ2-5	-	CATRIGKGGRETQYF	TGTGCCACCAGGATTGGGAAGGGAGGAAGGGAGACCCAGTACTTC
TRBV7-2	once	TRBJ1-6	TRBD1	CASSLEDRGNSPLHF	TGTGCCAGCAGCTTAGAAGACAGGGGTAATTCACCCCTCCACTTT
TRBV5-1	-	TRBJ1-1	-	CASSLYGTGNTEAFF	TGCGCCAGCAGCTTGTACGGCACAGGGAACACTGAAGCTTTCTTT
TRBV5-1	-	TRBJ1-1	-	CASSAGLRNTEAFF	TGCGCCAGCAGCGCGGGACTCCGGAACACTGAAGCTTTCTTT
TRBV25-1	-	TRBJ2-3	-	CASSDIDSVTDTQYF	TGTGCCAGCAGTGATATAGACAGTGTAACAGATACGCAGTATTTT
TRBV20-1	-	TRBJ2-5	-	CSADSGTQETQYF	TGCAGTGCCGATAGCGGAACCCAAGAGACCCAGTACTTC
TRBV28	-	TRBJ2-2	-	CASSSTGRTNTGELFF	TGTGCCAGCAGTTCTACAGGGAGGACCAACACCGGGGAGCTGTTTTTT
TRBV4-2	-	TRBJ2-1	-	CASSRDRTEQFF	TGTGCCAGCAGCCGGGACCGGACTGAGCAGTTCTTC